This T cell receptor (beta chain) was observed in a study of blood T cells in healthy people across ages. Donor samples were obtained from healthy Caucasian individuals from Russia, aged about 6 to 95. Study-wide points: Naive T cell percentage strongly correlated with TCR beta diversity. As age increased, TCR beta diversity per million T cells fell in a roughly linear fashion.

On this clonotype: The target antigen is unknown. Compared with germline, one end of the junction differs, possibly owing to a read error.

Using a J-beta primer mix together with a sample-barcoded 5' primer, a second PCR was run for about 6 to 12 cycles. TCRdb processed the 5' RACE reads anew with MiXCR; each CDR3 protein has one entry. Of hundreds of thousands of distinct CDR3 sequences in the sample, 24% were seen once. These sequences were also reported in another study, on T cells of mothers and their children. That paper adds: Thymic selection molds TCR recombination products alike in related and unrelated pairs.

Sequenced input: blood. The clonotype was recovered from a boy between 10 and 17 years old in good health.

The CDR3 sequence is CASSHRDRGHNQPQHF. CDR3 in DNA: TGTGCCAGCAGTCACCGGGACAGAGGTCACAATCAGCCTCAGCATTTT. The chain employs TRBV6-2 or TRBV6-3 and TRBJ1-5; 7 bases map to TRBD1. Germline CDR1 MNHEY, CDR2 SVGEGT. The CDR3 is 16 amino acids.